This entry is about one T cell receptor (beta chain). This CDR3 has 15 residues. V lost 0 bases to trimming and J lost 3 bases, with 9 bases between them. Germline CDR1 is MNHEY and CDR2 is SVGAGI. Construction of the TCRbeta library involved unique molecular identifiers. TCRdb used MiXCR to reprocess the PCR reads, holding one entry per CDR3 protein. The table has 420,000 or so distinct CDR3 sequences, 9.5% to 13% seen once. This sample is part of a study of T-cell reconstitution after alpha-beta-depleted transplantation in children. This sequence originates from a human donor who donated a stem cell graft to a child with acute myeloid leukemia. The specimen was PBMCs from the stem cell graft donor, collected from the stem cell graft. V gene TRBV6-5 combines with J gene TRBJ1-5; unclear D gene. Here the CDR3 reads CASSYSREFNQPQHF. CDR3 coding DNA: TGTGCCAGCAGTTACTCGAGGGAATTCAATCAGCCCCAGCATTTT.